This T cell receptor (beta chain) emerged from a study of shared clonotypes between healthy human individuals. Generated by immunoSEQ multiplex PCR, the TCRdb table keeps only in-frame clones and is missing some. This repertoire shows approximately 340,000 clones, less than 85% found once; its top ten account for about 9.4%. Germline V lookup: CDR1 MDHEN, CDR2 SYDVKM. V lost 6 bases and J 2 bases, leaving 11 bases between the germline ends. The CDR3 is 13 amino acids. The donor cohort consisted entirely of Caucasian adults residing in Nashville, Tennessee. J is TRBJ2-7 and V is TRBV28; D is unclear. The sample consisted of memory CD4+ T cells sorted from blood. Regarding subset: CD45RA-negative fraction. The TCR was taken from a man aged 25-45 years in good health. CDR3 nucleotides: TGTGCCAGCAGCATCAGCAGAGCCTACGAGCAGTACTTC. It yields the protein CASSISRAYEQYF.